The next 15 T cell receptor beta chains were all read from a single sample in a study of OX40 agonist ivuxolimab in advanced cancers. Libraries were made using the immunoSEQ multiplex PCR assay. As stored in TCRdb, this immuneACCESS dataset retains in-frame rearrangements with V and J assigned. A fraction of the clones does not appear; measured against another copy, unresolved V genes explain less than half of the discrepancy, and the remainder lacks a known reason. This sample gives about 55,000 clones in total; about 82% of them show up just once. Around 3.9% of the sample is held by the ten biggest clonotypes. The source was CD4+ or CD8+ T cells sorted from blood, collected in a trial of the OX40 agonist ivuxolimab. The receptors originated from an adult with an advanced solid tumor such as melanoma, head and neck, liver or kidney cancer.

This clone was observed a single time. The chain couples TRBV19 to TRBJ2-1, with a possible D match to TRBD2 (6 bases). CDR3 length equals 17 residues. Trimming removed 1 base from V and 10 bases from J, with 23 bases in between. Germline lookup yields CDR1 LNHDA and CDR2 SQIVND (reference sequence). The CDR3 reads CASSIVGSGLAIGEQFF. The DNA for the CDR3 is TGTGCCAGTAGTATAGTGGGGTCGGGTCTAGCGATAGGGGAGCAGTTCTTC.

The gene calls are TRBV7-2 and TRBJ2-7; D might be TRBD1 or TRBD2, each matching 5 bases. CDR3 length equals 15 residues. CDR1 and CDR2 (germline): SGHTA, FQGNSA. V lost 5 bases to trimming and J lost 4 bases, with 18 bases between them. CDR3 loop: CASSALGTNSYEQYF. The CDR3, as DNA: TGTGCCAGCAGCGCCCTGGGGACCAACAGTTACGAGCAGTACTTC.

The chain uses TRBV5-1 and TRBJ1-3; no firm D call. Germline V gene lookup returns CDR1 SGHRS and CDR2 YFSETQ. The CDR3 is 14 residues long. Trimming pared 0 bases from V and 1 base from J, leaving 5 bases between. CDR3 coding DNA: TGCGCCAGCAGCTTGGAGAGGTCTGGAAACACCATATATTTT. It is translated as CASSLERSGNTIYF.

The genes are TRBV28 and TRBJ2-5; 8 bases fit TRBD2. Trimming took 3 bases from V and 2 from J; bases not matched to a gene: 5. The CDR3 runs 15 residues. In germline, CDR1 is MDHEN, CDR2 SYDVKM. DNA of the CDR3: TGTGCCAGCAGTTTTGGACGCGGGGGGCAAGAGACCCAGTACTTC. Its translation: CASSFGRGGQETQYF.

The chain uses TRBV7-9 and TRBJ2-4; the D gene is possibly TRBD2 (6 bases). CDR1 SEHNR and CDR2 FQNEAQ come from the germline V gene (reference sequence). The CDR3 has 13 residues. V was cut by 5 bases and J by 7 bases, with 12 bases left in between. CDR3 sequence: CASSLGGINIQYF. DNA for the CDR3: TGTGCCAGCAGCCTTGGGGGGATTAACATTCAGTACTTC.

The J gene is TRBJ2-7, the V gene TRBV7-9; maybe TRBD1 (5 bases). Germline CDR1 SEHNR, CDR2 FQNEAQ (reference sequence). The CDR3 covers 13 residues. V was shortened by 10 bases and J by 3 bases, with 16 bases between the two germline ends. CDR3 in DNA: TGTGCCACCGATACAGACAGAGTCTACGAGCAGTACTTC. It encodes CATDTDRVYEQYF. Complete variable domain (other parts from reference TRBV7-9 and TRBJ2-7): DTGVSQNPRHKITKRGQNVTFRCDPISEHNRLYWYRQTLGQGPEFLTYFQNEAQLEKSRLLSDRFSAERPKGSFSTLEIQRTEQGDSAMYLCATDTDRVYEQYFGPGTRLTVT.

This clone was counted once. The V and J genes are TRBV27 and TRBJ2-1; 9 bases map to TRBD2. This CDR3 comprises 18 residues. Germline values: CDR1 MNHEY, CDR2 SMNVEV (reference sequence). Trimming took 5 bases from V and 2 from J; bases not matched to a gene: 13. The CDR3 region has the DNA TGTGCCAGCAGTGTACAACTAGCGGGCACCCTTACCTACAATGAGCAGTTCTTC. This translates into CASSVQLAGTLTYNEQFF.

The CDR3 nucleotides are TGTGCCAGCAGCCCAAGCGAGGCAGATACGCAGTATTTT. Its translation is CASSPSEADTQYF. The J gene is TRBJ2-3, the V gene TRBV7-9; D not resolved. Germline V CDR1 and CDR2: SEHNR, FQNEAQ (reference sequence). V was clipped by 5 bases and J by 4 bases, with 10 bases between them. This CDR3 spans 13 amino acids.

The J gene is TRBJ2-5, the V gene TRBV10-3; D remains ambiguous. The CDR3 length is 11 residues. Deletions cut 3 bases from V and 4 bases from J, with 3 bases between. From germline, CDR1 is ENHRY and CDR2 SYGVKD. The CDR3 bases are TGTGCCATCAGTGACCCAGAGACCCAGTACTTC. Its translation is CAISDPETQYF.

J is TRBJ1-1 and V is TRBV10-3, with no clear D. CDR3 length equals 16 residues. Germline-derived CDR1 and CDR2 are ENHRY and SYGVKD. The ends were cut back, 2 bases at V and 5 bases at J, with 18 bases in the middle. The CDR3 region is CAISEPGRTGTTEAFF. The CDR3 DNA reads TGTGCCATCAGTGAGCCCGGACGGACTGGAACGACTGAAGCTTTCTTT.

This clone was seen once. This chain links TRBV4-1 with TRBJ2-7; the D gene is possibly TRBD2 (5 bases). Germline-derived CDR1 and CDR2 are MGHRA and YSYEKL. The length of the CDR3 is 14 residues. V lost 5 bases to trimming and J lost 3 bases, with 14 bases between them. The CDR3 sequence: CASSDYDGHYEQYF. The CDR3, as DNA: TGCGCCAGCAGCGACTATGACGGTCACTACGAGCAGTACTTC.

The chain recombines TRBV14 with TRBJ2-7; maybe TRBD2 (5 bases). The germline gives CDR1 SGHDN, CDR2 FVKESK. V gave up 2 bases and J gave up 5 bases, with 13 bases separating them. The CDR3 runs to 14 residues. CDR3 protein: CASSQWESSHEQYF. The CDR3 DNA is TGTGCCAGCAGCCAATGGGAGTCGTCGCACGAGCAGTACTTC.

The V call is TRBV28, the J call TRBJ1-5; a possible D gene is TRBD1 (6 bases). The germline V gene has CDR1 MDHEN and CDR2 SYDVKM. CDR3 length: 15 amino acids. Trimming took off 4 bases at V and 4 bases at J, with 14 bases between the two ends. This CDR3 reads CASSSGASPNQPQHF. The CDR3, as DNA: TGTGCCAGCAGTTCGGGGGCCTCCCCAAATCAGCCCCAGCATTTT.

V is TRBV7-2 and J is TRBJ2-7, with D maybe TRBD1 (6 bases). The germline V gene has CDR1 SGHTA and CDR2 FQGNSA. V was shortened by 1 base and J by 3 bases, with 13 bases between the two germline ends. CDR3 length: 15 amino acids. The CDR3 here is CASSLVQDSDYEQYF. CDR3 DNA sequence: TGTGCCAGCAGCTTAGTTCAGGACAGTGACTACGAGCAGTACTTC.

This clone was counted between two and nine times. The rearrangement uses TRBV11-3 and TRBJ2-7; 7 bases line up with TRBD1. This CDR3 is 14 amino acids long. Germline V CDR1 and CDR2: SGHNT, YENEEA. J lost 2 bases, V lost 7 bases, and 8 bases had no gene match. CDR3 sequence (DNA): TGTGCCAGCACCGGACAGGAAATCGCCTACGAGCAGTACTTC. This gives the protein CASTGQEIAYEQYF. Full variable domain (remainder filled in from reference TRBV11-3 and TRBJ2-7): EAGVVQSPRYKIIEKKQPVAFWCNPISGHNTLYWYLQNLGQGPELLIRYENEEAVDDSQLPKDRFSAERLKGVDSTLKIQPAELGDSAVYLCASTGQEIAYEQYFGPGTRLTVT.